The 31 T cell receptor delta chains reported below all come from one sample, sequenced in a study of γδ T cells in repeated Plasmodium falciparum infection. Gammadelta T cells were flow-sorted from PBMC into Vgamma9/Vdelta2+ and Vdelta2-negative populations for bulk analysis. TCRdb used CATT to re-call clones from the multiplex PCR reads. The sample yields 45,000 to 70,000 delta-chain clones, over 1.5% seen once. Sequencing input: gamma-delta T cells from blood. The receptors derive from a pool of human donors (malaria-infected and uninfected, not separated).

This clone has a handful of counts. This DNA translates differently at residue 14 from the TCRdb protein, which is that of a much larger clone; a read error is likely, and the protein shown is the DNA's own translation. This rearrangement joins TRDV1 to TRDJ1; either TRDD2 or TRDD3 may supply D (9 bases each). Because TCRdb records no J gene, it was assigned here through a match of the DNA to germline. V lost 9 bases to trimming and J lost 5 bases, with 40 bases between them. This CDR3 contains 21 residues. The germline V gene has CDR1 TSWWSYY and CDR2 QGS. The CDR3 DNA follows: TGTGCTCTGCGGGTCCTTCCTACGATAATAACTGGGGGACACGCAACTGATAAACTCATCTTT. This encodes CALRVLPTIITGGHATDKLIF.

This clone was seen a few times. The protein that TCRdb holds for this DNA derives from a much larger clone and differs from the translated DNA at residue 15, which likely indicates a read error; the protein shown here is translated from the DNA. The rearrangement links TRDV1 to TRDJ1, with D possibly being TRDD3 (6 bases). Per the germline V gene, CDR1 is TSWWSYY and CDR2 is QGS. The CDR3 spans 16 residues. This CDR3 is CALGEHRWRGSGKLTF. CDR3 coding DNA: TGTGCTCTTGGGGAACACAGGTGGCGGGGATCAGGGAAACTCACCTTT.

Remarks on this clone: This likely reflects a read error, since a far larger clone is one base away. The identical CDR3 is also encoded by other nucleotide sequences in the sample. This chain links TRDV1 with TRDJ2; 11 bases agree with TRDD3. V lost 0 bases, J lost 1 base, and 19 bases stayed unmatched. Germline V gene sequence: CDR1 TSWWSYY, CDR2 QGS. CDR3 length: 23 residues. The CDR3 loop is CALGELGRLLSYWGISLTAQLFF. The CDR3, as DNA: TGTGCTCTTGGGGAACTAGGCCGCTTACTGTCATACTGGGGGATAAGTTTGACAGCACAACTCTTCTTT.

This clone was picked up many times. V is TRDV1 and J is TRDJ1; 12 nucleotides line up with TRDD3. Germline V gene lookup returns CDR1 TSWWSYY and CDR2 QGS. V trimming: 2 bases; J trimming: 2 bases; junction bases outside the gene matches: 12. This CDR3 is built from 19 residues. The CDR3: CALGESSLYWGIPTDKLIF. Written as DNA, the CDR3 is TGTGCTCTTGGGGAAAGTAGTCTGTACTGGGGGATACCAACCGATAAACTCATCTTT.

This clone was seen at least ten times. V usage is TRDV1 and J usage is TRDJ1; D remains ambiguous. The CDR3 spans 19 residues. Germline V CDR1 and CDR2: TSWWSYY, QGS. The V end was cut by 2 bases, the J end by 2 bases, with 24 bases between. The CDR3 nucleotides read TGTGCTCTTGGGGAAGGGTTCCCTCTACGACCCGGGAAAACCGATAAACTCATCTTT. Translated: CALGEGFPLRPGKTDKLIF.

As for this clone: This likely stems from a read error, as it lies one base from a far larger clone. The same CDR3 arises from other DNA sequences in this sample as well. The chain is built from TRDV1 and TRDJ1; 8 bases are a match to TRDD2. In the absence of a J gene in TCRdb, the DNA was matched to germline to assign it here. CDR1 and CDR2 (germline): TSWWSYY, QGS. The CDR3 sequence is 21 residues long. The CDR3 region has the DNA TGTGCCCTTGGGGACTCTTCCTACGGGAATGGGGTCATATGTGTCACCGATAAACTCATCTTT. Residues: CALGDSSYGNGVICVTDKLIF.

A word on this clone: A single base is all that separates this from a far larger clone, so a read error is likely. The same CDR3 arises from other DNA sequences in this sample as well. The chain employs TRDV1 and TRDJ1; D perhaps matches TRDD3 (6 bases). The CDR3 is 17 amino acids. Germline V lookup: CDR1 TSWWSYY, CDR2 QGS. CDR3 sequence (DNA): TGTGCTCTTGGAGAACTGGCTTGGATACCGTACACCGATAAACTCATCTTT. The encoded protein is CALGELAWIPYTDKLIF.

This clone was observed a handful of times. The amino acid sequence in TCRdb belongs to a much larger clone and departs from this DNA's translation at residue 6, likely a sequencing read error; the sequence shown is translated from the DNA. The chain links TRDV1 to TRDJ1; 12 bases line up with TRDD3. CDR1 is TSWWSYY and CDR2 is QGS in the germline V gene. There are 24 residues in the CDR3. The CDR3 DNA reads as TGTGCTCTTGGGGAGCCTCCTAGGTCTTGGGGCCGAGCTACTGGGGGATACCCCACCGATAAACTCATCTTC. Its protein is CALGEPPRSWGRATGGYPTDKLIF.

In the case of this clone: A far larger clone differs by one base, so this is likely a read error. Other nucleotide sequences in the sample specify the same CDR3. The chain employs TRDV2 and TRDJ1; 9 bases line up with TRDD3. TCRdb supplies no J gene; here it was assigned by aligning the nucleotide sequence to germline. J lost 7 bases, V lost 1 base, and 24 bases had no gene match. The CDR3 spans 20 residues. The V gene's germline CDR1 is GEAIGNYY and CDR2 EKD. The CDR3 DNA is TGTGCCTGTGACACGCTCCCTACGGCTCTGGGGGATTTAAGGGTGCGTAAACTCATCTTT. Protein product: CACDTLPTALGDLRVRKLIF.

This clone was counted only a few times. A read error may be the cause here, since a much bigger clone is one base away. Other DNA sequences in the sample encode the same CDR3. The V call is TRDV3, the J call TRDJ1; maybe TRDD2 (5 bases). In germline, CDR1 is TVYSNPD, CDR2 GDNSRS (reference sequence). The CDR3 loop spans 17 amino acids. The V end lost 5 bases, the J end lost 5 bases, and 30 bases lay between the germline ends. CDR3 loop: CAGRQAFYTTRVDKLIF. CDR3 nucleotide sequence: TGTGCCGGACGACAGGCCTTCTACACCACCCGAGTGGATAAACTCATCTTT.

At least ten counts were recorded for this clone. The TCRdb protein comes from a much larger clone and disagrees with this DNA's translation at residue 9, likely due to a read error; the protein given here is derived from the DNA. The rearrangement uses TRDV1 and TRDJ1; D gene ambiguous. CDR1 TSWWSYY and CDR2 QGS come from the germline V gene. V lost 1 base, J lost 6 bases, and 9 bases lay in between. The CDR3 spans 13 residues. CDR3 DNA sequence: TGTGCTCTTGGGGAACCCCCCAGCAATAAACTCATCTTT. Its translation is CALGEPPSNKLIF.

This clone was counted a few times. The translation of this DNA and the TCRdb protein of a much larger clone differ at residue 9, probably owing to a read error; the protein shown here is translated from the DNA. This chain connects TRDV1 to TRDJ1, with D possibly matching TRDD2 (6 bases). The J gene was missing in TCRdb and was found by matching the end of the DNA to germline. The V gene's germline CDR1 is TSWWSYY and CDR2 QGS. The CDR3 totals 20 residues. The CDR3 DNA is TGTGCTCTTGTGGAACCCCCCCCTTCCCTATTCGGTCATTCCCCTGATAAACTCATCTTT. This translates into CALVEPPPSLFGHSPDKLIF.

The count of this clone is one. This rearrangement joins TRAV23/DV6 to TRDJ1; 11 positions match TRDD3. No J gene was available from TCRdb, and it was assigned here by a germline match of the DNA. This CDR3 contains 20 residues. Germline V gene sequence: CDR1 NTAFDY, CDR2 IRPDVSE (reference sequence). The trim removed 5 bases at V and 0 bases at J, leaving 21 bases unmatched. The CDR3 here is CAATYKVSLLGDSYTDKLIF. CDR3 nucleotides: TGTGCAGCGACCTACAAGGTCAGCCTACTGGGGGATAGTTACACCGATAAACTCATCTTT.

On this clone itself: The TCRdb protein comes from a much larger clone and disagrees with this DNA's translation at residue 4, likely due to a read error; the protein given here is derived from the DNA. The chain carries TRAV38-2/DV8 and TRDJ3, with TRDD3 matching over 8 bases. The J gene, absent from TCRdb, was called here by matching the DNA to germline. The CDR3 loop spans 24 amino acids. Germline V gene data show CDR1 as TSESDYY and CDR2 as QEAYKQQN. CDR3: CAYGSWYRPPTGGQSPWDTRQMFF. The DNA of the CDR3 is TGTGCTTATGGGAGCTGGTACCGCCCTCCTACTGGGGGCCAGAGCCCCTGGGACACCCGACAGATGTTTTTC. The whole variable domain, remainder taken from reference TRAV38-2/DV8 and TRDJ3, is AQTVTQSQPEMSVQEAETVTLSCTYDTSESDYYLFWYKQPPSRQMILVIRQEAYKQQNATENRFSVNFQKAAKSFSLKISDSQLGDAAMYFCAYGSWYRPPTGGQSPWDTRQMFFGTGIKLFVEP.

Comment on this clone: TCRdb has a much larger clone's protein, which differs at residue 20 from the translation of this DNA, likely because of a read error; what is shown is the protein translated from the DNA. The chain combines TRDV1 with TRDJ1; 9 bases match TRDD3. CDR1 TSWWSYY and CDR2 QGS come from the germline V gene. The CDR3 consists of 26 residues. After removal of 2 bases from V and 0 bases from J, the junction contained 34 bases not matched to a gene. The CDR3 sequence: CALGETILKPRPGDWGTLRHTDKLIF. The CDR3 coding sequence is TGTGCTCTTGGGGAAACGATCCTAAAGCCGCGACCGGGAGACTGGGGGACCCTGAGGCACACCGATAAACTCATCTTT.

This clone was counted at least ten times. The TCRdb record carries a much larger clone's protein, which differs from this DNA's translation at residue 3; a read error is the likely cause, and the protein listed here is the DNA translation. V gene TRDV1 combines with J gene TRDJ1; possible D gene TRDD3, 6 bases. The CDR3 loop spans 16 amino acids. The germline V gene has CDR1 TSWWSYY and CDR2 QGS. CDR3 in amino acids: CAPGELPPPYTDKLIF. The CDR3 nucleotides are TGTGCTCCTGGGGAACTGCCCCCACCGTACACCGATAAACTCATCTTT.

On this clone: The mismatch at residue 12 between this DNA's translation and the TCRdb protein of a much larger clone likely reflects a read error; the protein shown is translated from the DNA. The rearrangement joins TRDV2 to TRDJ1; 8 bases match TRDD3. Assignment of the J gene here rests on matching the DNA to germline, because TCRdb gives none. The CDR3 has 17 residues. The germline CDR1 and CDR2 sequences are GEAIGNYY and EKD. Trimming cost V 2 bases and J 3 bases; bases outside gene matches: 13. The CDR3 bases are TGTGCCTGTGACAGGGGGTACTGGGGGTACCTCGCCGATAAACTCATCTTT. The encoded protein is CACDRGYWGYLADKLIF.

This clone was observed a handful of times. TCRdb lists the protein of a much larger clone for this DNA, which differs at residue 17, so this is likely a read error; the protein given here is translated from the DNA itself. The genes are TRDV1 and TRDJ2, with D possibly called TRDD1 or TRDD3 (5 bases each). Germline V gene sequence: CDR1 TSWWSYY, CDR2 QGS. There are 21 residues in the CDR3. DNA for the CDR3: TGTGCTCTTGGGGAAGAGTCGTACCATGAAATGGGCAAAGGGGAGACAACACAACTCTTCTTT. Translated: CALGEESYHEMGKGETTQLFF.

A few counts support this clone. TCRdb's listed protein matches a much larger clone and diverges from this DNA's translation at residue 17, likely through a read error; the protein shown comes from the DNA. The CDR3 DNA is TGTGCCTTCCCACTAAGCTTCCACGTTCTACATTCGGTACTGGGGGATAGGGAGCACACCGATAAACTCATCTTT. This translates into CAFPLSFHVLHSVLGDREHTDKLIF. The V and J genes are TRDV3 and TRDJ1; 11 nucleotides align to TRDD3. Germline CDR1 and CDR2: TVYSNPD and GDNSRS (reference sequence). V shed 3 bases, J shed 0 bases, and the junction held 36 bases outside the gene matches. This CDR3 spans 25 amino acids.

Worth noting for this clone: The limits of the CDR3 on the DNA are not certain, so only TCRdb's listed CDR3 is given. The CDR3: CSVLLCSKLLPTSWGNDKLIF. The chain is built from TRAV29/DV5 and TRDJ1; the table's TRDD3 call for D was not verified on the DNA. The CDR3 numbers 21 amino acids, ends counted. The V gene's germline CDR1 is NSMFDY and CDR2 ISSIKDK.

This clone has only a few counts. The protein that TCRdb holds for this DNA derives from a much larger clone and differs from the translated DNA at residue 16, which likely indicates a read error; the protein shown here is translated from the DNA. The chain is built from TRDV1 and TRDJ1; 12 bases line up with TRDD3. The J gene, not given by TCRdb, was assigned here from a germline match of the nucleotide sequence. The CDR3 extends over 21 amino acids. V gave up 3 bases and J gave up 3 bases; unmatched junction bases: 20. CDR1 is TSWWSYY and CDR2 is QGS in the germline V gene. The CDR3 DNA reads as TGTGCTCTTGGGGATAATCCTACTTGGGTTGGCTGGGGGATACGCCCCGATAAACTCATCTTT. Translating it yields CALGDNPTWVGWGIRPDKLIF.

As regards this clone: A far larger clone lies a single base away; this is likely a read error. The same CDR3 is also encoded by other DNA sequences in this sample. This chain joins TRDV1 and TRDJ1; 8 positions agree with TRDD3. As TCRdb names no J gene, one was assigned here on the basis of a DNA match to germline. Germline-derived CDR1 and CDR2 are TSWWSYY and QGS. CDR3 length equals 21 residues. The V and J ends lost 3 bases and 5 bases, in that order; junction bases with no gene match: 26. CDR3 sequence: CALGDPLPTLLGVLLTDKLIF. The CDR3 DNA reads as TGTGCTCTTGGGGACCCCCTTCCAACATTACTGGGGGTTTTACTCACTGATAAACTCATCTTT.

For this clone: This may arise from a read error, as a much more abundant clone is one base away. Other DNA sequences in the sample encode the same CDR3. The chain carries TRDV1 and TRDJ1; 8 bases line up with TRDD3. The V and J ends lost 0 bases and 0 bases, in that order; junction bases with no gene match: 30. This CDR3 spans 25 amino acids. Germline V gene data show CDR1 as TSWWSYY and CDR2 as QGS. The CDR3 region is CALGELGLPTGGYFIIPWNTDKLIF. DNA of the CDR3: TGTGCTCTTGGGGAACTGGGCCTGCCTACCGGGGGATATTTTATTATACCCTGGAACACCGATAAACTCATCTTT.

Points on this clone: This DNA translates differently at residue 14 from the TCRdb protein, which is that of a much larger clone; a read error is likely, and the protein shown is the DNA's own translation. V is TRDV1 and J is TRDJ1; TRDD3 matches 13 bases. The ends lost 0 bases at V and 10 bases at J; junction bases unmatched: 32. Germline CDR1 and CDR2: TSWWSYY and QGS. CDR3 length equals 24 residues. CDR3 bases: TGTGCTCTTGGGGAACTAGTCCCTAGCTATAAGCTAGCATTGACTGGGGGATACGCTTTAACACTCATCTTT. Protein: CALGELVPSYKLALTGGYALTLIF.

This clone was observed a handful of times. TCRdb assigns this DNA the protein of a much larger clone, which departs from its translation at residue 16; this likely reflects a read error, and the protein shown comes from translating the DNA. The chain recombines TRDV3 with TRDJ1, with 10 bases that match TRDD3. The CDR3 has 19 residues. Germline V lookup: CDR1 TVYSNPD, CDR2 GDNSRS (reference sequence). CDR3 DNA: TGTGCCTTTAAGAACGCCTGGGGGATAATCCCCATCAAGGTCGATAGACTCATCTTT. Encoded protein: CAFKNAWGIIPIKVDRLIF.

This clone was observed a handful of times. It is likely a read error: a sequence one base away is far more abundant. Other nucleotide sequences in the sample specify the same CDR3. The chain combines TRDV1 with TRDJ1, with TRDD3 identical over 11 bases. After removal of 2 bases from V and 0 bases from J, the junction contained 23 bases not matched to a gene. The CDR3 runs 23 residues. The germline V gene encodes CDR1 TSWWSYY and CDR2 QGS. CDR3 in amino acids: CALGELEGPVNVLGDKDTDKLIF. The CDR3 nucleotides read TGTGCTCTTGGGGAATTAGAAGGACCCGTGAATGTACTGGGGGATAAAGACACCGATAAACTCATCTTT.

This clone was observed at least ten times. A far larger clone is a single base away, which makes a read error likely. The sample contains more than one DNA sequence encoding this CDR3. This chain uses TRDV1 with TRDJ1; 8 bases are shared with TRDD3. The J gene is not listed in TCRdb, so it was assigned here from a DNA match to germline. Germline loops: CDR1 TSWWSYY, CDR2 QGS. The CDR3 runs 16 residues. The CDR3 protein is CALGELRDTGTDKLIF. The CDR3 DNA is TGTGCTCTTGGAGAACTGAGGGATACGGGTACCGATAAACTCATCTTT.

This clone was seen many times. With a far larger clone one base away, a read error is the likely cause. The sample holds other DNA sequences that translate to the same CDR3. The J segment was not called; the V segment is TRDV1; whether TRDD3, the table's D call, matches the DNA was not checked. In germline, CDR1 is TSWWSYY, CDR2 QGS. CDR3 length equals 17 residues. CDR3 sequence: CALASEGDRRYTDKLIF. CDR3 sequence (DNA): TGTGCTCTTGCTTCCGAAGGGGACCGACGATACACCGATAAGCTCATCTTT.

As regards this clone: This DNA's translation and the protein TCRdb lists, from a much larger clone, do not match at residue 17, likely due to a read error; the protein shown is translated from the DNA. For the CDR3, the DNA is TGTGCTCTTGTAAGCTCCCTCCGAGTTACTGGGGGGTTAGCTTTGACAGAACAACTCTTCTTT. Translated: CALVSSLRVTGGLALTEQLFF. The V gene is TRDV1, the J gene TRDJ2; 8 nucleotides line up with TRDD3. TCRdb supplies no J gene; here it was assigned by aligning the nucleotide sequence to germline. This CDR3 region has 21 residues. CDR1 and CDR2 from the germline V gene are TSWWSYY and QGS.

Concerning this clone itself: The TCRdb protein, from a much larger clone, departs from this DNA's translation at residue 17, likely by read error; the protein shown derives from the DNA. This chain links TRDV1 with TRDJ1; 13 bases map to TRDD3. V lost 1 base to trimming and J lost 0 bases; unmatched junction nucleotides: 26. The CDR3 runs to 25 residues. The germline gives CDR1 TSWWSYY, CDR2 QGS. CDR3 coding DNA: TGTGCTCTTGGGGAACCCCACAGGCTTCCTGTACGTACTGGGGGATACGTCGGGTACACCGATAAACTCATCTTT. Translation gives CALGEPHRLPVRTGGYVGYTDKLIF.

This clone was counted between two and nine times. Since a far larger clone is one base different, this is likely a read error. V and J are TRDV1 and TRDJ1; D may be TRDD3 (5 bases). The J gene is not listed in TCRdb, so it was assigned here from a DNA match to germline. Germline V gene lookup returns CDR1 TSWWSYY and CDR2 QGS. V was cut by 3 bases and J by 2 bases, with 25 bases left in between. The CDR3 length is 19 residues. CDR3 nucleotide sequence: TGTGCTCTTGGGGAGGGGGTCCCACGCGGTGTTGTATGTACCGATAAACTCATCTTT. This gives the protein CALGEGVPRGVVCTDKLIF.